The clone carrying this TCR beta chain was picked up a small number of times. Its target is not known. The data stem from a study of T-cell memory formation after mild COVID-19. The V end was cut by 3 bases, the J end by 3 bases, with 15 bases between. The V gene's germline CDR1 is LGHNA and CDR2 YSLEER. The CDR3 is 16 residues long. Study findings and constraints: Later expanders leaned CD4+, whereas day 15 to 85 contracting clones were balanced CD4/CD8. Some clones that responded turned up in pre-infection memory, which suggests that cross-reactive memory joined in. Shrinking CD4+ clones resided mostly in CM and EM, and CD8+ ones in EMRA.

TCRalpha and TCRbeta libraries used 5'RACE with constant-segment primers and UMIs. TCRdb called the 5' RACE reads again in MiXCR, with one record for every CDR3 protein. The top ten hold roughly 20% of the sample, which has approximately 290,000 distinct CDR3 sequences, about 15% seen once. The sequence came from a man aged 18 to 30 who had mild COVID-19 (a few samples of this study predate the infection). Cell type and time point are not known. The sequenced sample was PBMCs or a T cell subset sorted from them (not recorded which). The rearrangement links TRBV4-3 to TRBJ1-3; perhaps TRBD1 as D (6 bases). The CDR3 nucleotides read TGCGCCAGCAGCCAGGAAGGGACCAGGGGTGGAAACACCATATATTTT. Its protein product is CASSQEGTRGGNTIYF.